A selection of T cell receptor beta chains follows, all from one sample in a study of cytomegalovirus exposure and HLA in healthy donors. Some clones are missing from TCRdb's copy, which holds only in-frame ones; the method was immunoSEQ multiplex PCR. The data contain about 160,000 clones, under 75% of them seen just once; the ten biggest clones take up approximately 7.1%. Sequencing was carried out using PBMCs. These receptors all come from a man aged 40-55 years in good health and CMV-seropositive. Both conserved end residues are part of each CDR3. A D gene is named only where the DNA matches it firmly. Size values are once, few and many counts, or a class for expanded clones, and some rows have none.

j_call cdr3_length v_call d_call clone_size cdr3_aa cdr3_nt
TRBJ2-4 18 TRBV11-3 TRBD2 once CASSLGFSAGLGKNIQYF TGTGCCAGCAGCTTAGGGTTTTCGGCGGGACTAGGCAAAAACATTCAGTACTTC
TRBJ2-7 17 TRBV5-6 TRBD1 . CASSFYTTTGASYEQYF TGTGCCAGCAGCTTCTATACAACGACAGGGGCAAGCTACGAGCAGTACTTC
TRBJ1-4 12 TRBV6-5 . . CASSRLGEKLFF TGTGCCAGCAGCCGGCTCGGGGAAAAACTGTTTTTT
TRBJ2-7 13 TRBV7-9 . . CASSTAGAYEQYF TGTGCCAGCAGCACCGCCGGGGCCTACGAGCAGTACTTC
TRBJ2-5 15 TRBV5-1 TRBD1 . CASSLQAGGLETQYF TGCGCCAGCAGCTTGCAGGCAGGGGGCTTAGAGACCCAGTACTTC
TRBJ1-1 14 TRBV11-2 TRBD1 . CASSPTGGYTEAFF TGTGCCAGCAGCCCCACAGGGGGATACACTGAAGCTTTCTTT
TRBJ2-3 14 TRBV5-1 TRBD1 . CASSSGQGRDTQYF TGCGCCAGCAGCTCCGGACAGGGGAGAGATACGCAGTATTTT
TRBJ2-2 12 TRBV18 . . CASSPKPGELFF TGTGCCAGCTCACCCAAGCCCGGGGAGCTGTTTTTT
TRBJ1-4 12 TRBV6-5 . . CASSRNSEKLFF TGTGCCAGCAGTAGAAATAGCGAAAAACTGTTTTTT
TRBJ1-1 17 TRBV19 . medium-sized CASSKLVGQIMNTEAFF TGTGCCAGTAGTAAATTAGTTGGACAAATCATGAACACTGAAGCTTTCTTT
TRBJ2-5 13 TRBV13 . . CASSDGGKETQYF TGTGCCAGCAGCGACGGGGGAAAAGAGACCCAGTACTTC
TRBJ1-2 13 TRBV15 . few CATSRERRGGYTF TGTGCCACCAGCAGAGAAAGGAGGGGTGGCTACACCTTC
TRBJ1-1 15 TRBV7-9 . . CASSPLRLANTEAFF TGTGCCAGCAGCCCCCTAAGGTTAGCGAACACTGAAGCTTTCTTT
TRBJ2-7 11 TRBV30 . . CAWSVAVEQYF TGTGCCTGGAGTGTGGCGGTAGAGCAGTACTTC
TRBJ2-2 16 TRBV7-9 . . CASSPDRTLVTGELFF TGTGCCAGCAGCCCTGACAGGACCCTAGTCACCGGGGAGCTGTTTTTT
TRBJ2-2 14 TRBV28 TRBD1 . CASSRQGGAGELFF TGTGCCAGCAGTCGACAGGGGGGGGCCGGGGAGCTGTTTTTT
TRBJ1-6 17 TRBV7-9 TRBD1 few CSSRRTGDKTYNSPLHF TGTTCCAGCCGAAGGACAGGGGATAAGACCTATAATTCACCCCTCCACTTT
TRBJ2-2 17 TRBV5-6 . . CASTRFGGLGTTGELFF TGTGCCAGCACCCGCTTTGGAGGGTTGGGAACCACCGGGGAGCTGTTTTTT
TRBJ2-1 16 TRBV9 TRBD2 . CASSSRTSGSYNEQFF TGTGCCAGCAGCTCCAGGACTAGCGGATCATACAATGAGCAGTTCTTC
TRBJ2-6 16 TRBV10-1 . . CARIDRQSSGANVLTF TGCGCCAGGATCGACAGGCAGAGCTCTGGGGCCAACGTCCTGACTTTC
TRBJ2-3 15 TRBV5-6 . few CASSLDRVSTDTQYF TGTGCCAGCAGCTTGGACAGGGTTTCTACAGATACGCAGTATTTT
TRBJ2-3 21 TRBV13 TRBD1 . CASSKTWDRAIGGILTDTQYF TGTGCCAGCAGCAAGACTTGGGACAGGGCGATTGGGGGGATACTGACAGATACGCAGTATTTT
TRBJ1-5 14 TRBV6-6 TRBD1 . CASSLDRGHQPQHF TGTGCCAGCAGTTTAGACAGGGGGCATCAGCCCCAGCATTTT
TRBJ2-1 18 TRBV7-9 TRBD2 . CASSLGTSGGTTYNEQFF TGTGCCAGCAGCTTAGGGACTAGCGGGGGGACCACCTACAATGAGCAGTTCTTC
TRBJ1-2 19 TRBV10-3 TRBD1 . CAITSIPTGTAATNYGYTF TGTGCCATCACCAGCATTCCGACCGGGACAGCCGCCACTAACTATGGCTACACCTTC
TRBJ1-2 15 TRBV25-1 TRBD1 . CASSQTGESNYGYTF TGTGCCAGCAGTCAGACAGGGGAAAGTAACTATGGCTACACCTTC
TRBJ1-6 15 TRBV6-5 TRBD1 . CATLPGQNTNSPLHF TGTGCCACCCTGCCGGGACAGAATACTAATTCACCCCTCCACTTT
TRBJ2-7 15 TRBV4-3 TRBD1 . CASSPGTASSYEQYF TGCGCCAGCAGTCCCGGGACAGCGAGCTCCTACGAGCAGTACTTC
TRBJ1-2 15 TRBV7-2 . . CASSPESTDNYGYTF TGTGCCAGCAGCCCGGAATCGACAGATAACTATGGCTACACCTTC
TRBJ2-7 12 TRBV29-1 . . CSVEFRAYEQYF TGCAGCGTTGAATTCAGGGCCTACGAGCAGTACTTC
TRBJ1-2 13 TRBV30 TRBD1 . CACGTGGANGYTF TGTGCCTGCGGGACAGGGGGCGCCAATGGCTACACCTTC
TRBJ1-6 15 TRBV5-4 . few CASSFQGIRNSPLHF TGTGCCAGCAGTTTTCAGGGAATAAGGAATTCACCCCTCCACTTT
TRBJ1-5 15 TRBV2 TRBD1 . CASREGTAGNQPQHF TGTGCCAGCAGAGAGGGGACAGCAGGCAATCAGCCCCAGCATTTT
TRBJ2-3 15 TRBV9 . . CASSVGRGAGDTQYF TGTGCCAGCAGCGTAGGTCGGGGGGCGGGTGATACGCAGTATTTT
TRBJ1-1 14 TRBV18 . few CASSQESGNTEAFF TGTGCCAGCTCACAGGAGTCCGGGAACACTGAAGCTTTCTTT
TRBJ1-1 13 TRBV10-3 . . CAINAGGNTEAFF TGTGCCATCAACGCGGGGGGGAACACTGAAGCTTTCTTT
TRBJ1-6 13 TRBV30 TRBD1 . CAWSGDSNSPLHF TGTGCCTGGAGTGGGGACAGTAATTCACCCCTCCACTTT
TRBJ1-1 14 TRBV2 . . CASSAGRLRTEAFF TGTGCCAGCAGTGCCGGCCGACTTCGGACTGAAGCTTTCTTT
TRBJ1-4 12 TRBV11-2 . . CASSPPGEKLFF TGTGCCAGCAGCCCACCGGGGGAAAAACTGTTTTTT
TRBJ2-5 12 TRBV14 TRBD1 . CASGDRQETQYF TGTGCCAGCGGGGACAGACAAGAGACCCAGTACTTC
TRBJ1-1 14 TRBV5-1 TRBD1 . CASSLVQGLSEAFF TGCGCCAGCAGCTTGGTACAGGGGTTGTCGGAAGCTTTCTTT
TRBJ1-2 13 TRBV6-5 TRBD1 . CASSLRDRGPYTF TGTGCCAGCAGCCTTCGGGACAGGGGTCCCTACACCTTC
TRBJ2-5 17 TRBV4-2 . few CASSQDLVWGRQETQYF TGTGCCAGCAGCCAAGATCTCGTGTGGGGCCGGCAGGAGACCCAGTACTTC
TRBJ1-6 14 TRBV5-1 . . CASSELQGNSPLHF TGCGCCAGCAGCGAACTTCAGGGGAATTCACCCCTCCACTTT
TRBJ2-5 15 TRBV9 TRBD2 few CASSVGSSGGETQYF TGTGCCAGCAGCGTAGGTTCTAGCGGGGGGGAGACCCAGTACTTC
TRBJ1-5 14 TRBV19 TRBD1 few CASSPGQGNQPQHF TGTGCCAGTAGCCCGGGACAGGGAAATCAGCCCCAGCATTTT
TRBJ1-6 15 TRBV9 . few CASSGGPLMNSPLHF TGTGCCAGCAGCGGGGGGCCACTTATGAATTCACCCCTCCACTTT
TRBJ1-6 14 TRBV30 TRBD1 . CAWSLGQGNSPLHF TGTGCCTGGAGCCTAGGACAGGGTAATTCACCCCTCCACTTT
TRBJ1-6 15 TRBV27 . once CASSLGRAPNSPLHF TGTGCCAGCAGTTTAGGGCGGGCTCCTAATTCACCCCTCCACTTT
TRBJ2-1 16 TRBV27 TRBD2 . CASSASGTKSYNEQFF TGTGCCAGCAGTGCGTCCGGGACTAAGAGCTACAATGAGCAGTTCTTC
TRBJ1-1 15 TRBV19 . . CASSPDGGLWTEAFF TGTGCCAGTAGCCCCGATGGGGGCTTGTGGACTGAAGCTTTCTTT
TRBJ2-7 14 TRBV7-8 TRBD2 . CASSHGRGFDEQYF TGTGCCAGCAGCCACGGGCGGGGGTTCGACGAGCAGTACTTC
TRBJ1-2 15 TRBV21-1 . many CASSRQTFRNYGYTF TGTGCCAGCAGCCGACAGACCTTCCGAAACTATGGCTACACCTTC